This T cell receptor beta chain is from a study of PD-L1 blockade in urothelial cancer. The overall study: Patients commenced atezolizumab at some point between 2014 and 2015, and it was given at 1,200 mg intravenously every 3 weeks.

This clone was seen a single time. Produced via immunoSEQ multiplex PCR; TCRdb's table is partial and in-frame only. The sample comprises about 70,000 clones, roughly 84% of which are singletons, and approximately 5% rests with the top ten. Per germline, CDR1 SGHRS and CDR2 YFSETQ. The CDR3 loop spans 15 amino acids. The chain carries TRBV5-1 and TRBJ2-5; 7 bases align to TRBD1. The J call is doubtful: the DNA matches TRBJ2-7 better. Sequencing used PBMCs, obtained around atezolizumab (anti-PD-L1) treatment. This clonotype originated in a man between 65 and 85 years old with urothelial cancer. The CDR3 region is CASSRITGTDYEQYF. The CDR3 DNA reads as TGCGCCAGCAGCCGAATCACCGGGACAGATTACGAGCAGTACTTC.